The sequence of this T cell receptor beta chain was determined in a study of T cell repertoires in cytomegalovirus infection. Study-wide background: Through public TCR beta signatures, both CMV infection and matching HLA type were indicated. Study results and limitations: Within the response measured ex vivo, HLA-C-restricted CMV-specific TCR beta clonotypes were dominant.

V lost 3 bases, J lost 5 bases, and 7 bases lay in between. The CDR3 loop spans 12 amino acids. Germline CDR1 LGHNA, CDR2 YNFKEQ. TCRdb used MiXCR to reprocess the reads, holding one entry per CDR3 protein. Among fewer than 350,000 distinct CDR3 sequences listed, over 7.5% were seen once. This clonotype was detected a few times. Antigen specificity is unknown. This receptor was obtained from a human donor in good health (CMV status not recorded). Some clones in this sample may be carry-over from other donors' samples. V usage is TRBV4-2 and J usage is TRBJ1-1; D remains unclear. Sequencing used PBMCs. CDR3 sequence (DNA): TGTGCCAGCAGCCACGTGGAGACTGAAGCTTTCTTT. Protein sequence: CASSHVETEAFF.